The 23 T cell receptor beta chains presented below share a single source sample, sequenced in a study of human T cells and chemical hapten exposure. In TCRdb, the RACE reads were re-called with MiXCR into one record per CDR3 protein. The top ten clones hold 4% to 6% of a sample with about 80,000 distinct CDR3 sequences, around 15% of them seen once. Time point described: pre-sensitization, week 0. The sample's treatment: therapeutic diphenylcyclopropenone sensitization with weekly scalp DPC. The input for sequencing was whole blood, taken in connection with sensitization to the hapten diphenylcyclopropenone (DPC). These receptors were collected from a woman aged 50 to 60 with alopecia areata. Some clones in this sample may be carry-over from other donors' samples.

V gene TRBV21-1 combines with J gene TRBJ2-7. TRBV21-1 counts as a pseudogene. The CDR3 sequence is 15 residues long. The CDR3 region has the DNA TGTGCCAGCAGCACTGGGCTTTCATCTCTCTACGAGCAGTACTTC. Amino acid sequence: CASSTGLSSLYEQYF.

The table lists this clonotype with a few counts. V and J are TRBV12-3 or TRBV12-4 and TRBJ2-3; TRBD1 matches 7 bases. V gave up 3 bases and J gave up 14 bases; unmatched junction bases: 8. The CDR3 sequence is 12 residues long. This chain's CDR3 is CASSLRQGWLYF. Here the CDR3 DNA reads TGTGCCAGCAGTTTGCGACAGGGCTGGCTGTATTTT.

J is TRBJ2-5 and V is TRBV2; no firm D call. There are 13 residues in the CDR3. The germline CDR1 and CDR2 sequences are SNHLY and FYNNEI. The germline V and J ends were trimmed by 4 bases and 0 bases, with 6 bases remaining between them. CDR3 DNA sequence: TGTGCCAGCAGTGGAAGATACCAAGAGACCCAGTACTTC. Protein: CASSGRYQETQYF.

This clonotype has only a few counts. The J gene is TRBJ2-7, the V gene TRBV11-2, with D uncertain. CDR3 length: 14 amino acids. With 5 bases removed from V and 0 bases from J, the gap between germline ends came to 11 bases. Germline-derived CDR1 and CDR2 are SGHAT and FQNNGV. DNA of the CDR3: TGTGCCAGCAGCACCTCTCCGGGCTCCTACGAGCAGTACTTC. Residues: CASSTSPGSYEQYF.

The chain has TRBV20-1 and TRBJ1-2; no firm D call. Trimming pared 3 bases from V and 4 bases from J, leaving 9 bases between. CDR3 length: 12 residues. CDR1 and CDR2 from the germline V gene are DFQATT and SNEGSKA (reference sequence). CDR3 residues: CSARNSFYGYTF. The CDR3 DNA reads TGCAGTGCTAGGAACAGTTTCTATGGCTACACCTTC.

The table lists this clonotype with a count of one. The chain couples TRBV29-1 to TRBJ2-3; D uncertain. This CDR3 comprises 12 residues. V was shortened by 5 bases and J by 2 bases, with 8 bases between the two germline ends. Per germline, CDR1 SQVTM and CDR2 ANQGSEA. The CDR3 coding sequence is TGCAGCGTTTCTGGGCCCACAGATACGCAGTATTTT. Protein product: CSVSGPTDTQYF.

This clonotype occurred many times. J is TRBJ2-3 and V is TRBV7-9, with 11 nucleotides matching TRBD2. CDR3 size: 16 residues. Trimming at V came to 5 bases and at J to 2 bases, leaving 6 bases not matched to a gene. Germline values: CDR1 SEHNR, CDR2 FQNEAQ (reference sequence). The DNA for the CDR3 is TGTGCCAGCAGCCCCAAACTAGCGGGAGACACAGATACGCAGTATTTT. It is translated as CASSPKLAGDTDTQYF.

V and J are TRBV20-1 and TRBJ1-1, with 9 nucleotides matching TRBD1. V lost 6 bases and J lost 5; bases outside the gene matches: 7. CDR1 is DFQATT, CDR2 SNEGSKA, per germline (reference sequence). This CDR3 is 13 amino acids long. This CDR3 reads CSAINDRGTEAFF. CDR3 coding DNA: TGCAGTGCCATCAATGACAGGGGGACTGAAGCTTTCTTT.

This clonotype appeared a few times. This chain joins TRBV29-1 and TRBJ2-5; weak D call: TRBD2 (6 bases). This CDR3 has 13 amino acids. Trimming took off 4 bases at V and 5 bases at J, with 14 bases between the two ends. CDR1 and CDR2 (germline): SQVTM, ANQGSEA. CDR3 residues: CSVAAGGLETQYF. CDR3 nucleotide sequence: TGCAGCGTTGCCGCCGGGGGTTTGGAGACCCAGTACTTC.

This chain links TRBV7-2 with TRBJ2-1, with a tentative D call TRBD1 (7 bases). The CDR3 has 15 amino acids. Per the germline V gene, CDR1 is SGHTA and CDR2 is FQGNSA. V was trimmed by 6 bases and J by 6 bases, leaving 18 bases between them. In DNA form, the CDR3 reads TGTGCCAGCAGTTCTCACAGGCAGGGGGGCAATGAGCAGTTCTTC. Residues: CASSSHRQGGNEQFF.

The rearrangement links TRBV6-2 or TRBV6-3 to TRBJ1-1; D ambiguous. Trimming took off 0 bases at V and 2 bases at J, with 7 bases between the two ends. The germline V gene encodes CDR1 MNHEY and CDR2 SVGEGT. The length of the CDR3 is 14 residues. CDR3 residues: CASSYSAGNTEAFF. The CDR3 DNA follows: TGTGCCAGCAGTTACTCCGCAGGTAACACTGAAGCTTTCTTT.

This chain uses TRBV4-3 with TRBJ2-5, with TRBD2 matching 11 bases. V was pared by 0 bases and J by 3 bases, with 9 bases of the junction left unmatched. There are 18 residues in the CDR3. The germline gives CDR1 LGHNA, CDR2 YSLEER. The CDR3, as DNA: TGCGCCAGCAGCCAAGATGTCCCCGCACTAGCGGGAGAAGAGACCCAGTACTTC. It translates to CASSQDVPALAGEETQYF.

V usage is TRBV20-1 and J usage is TRBJ2-5, with TRBD2 matching over 12 bases. The junction had 13 bases not matched to a gene; V was cut back by 3 bases and J by 5 bases. The CDR3 is 17 residues long. Per the germline V gene, CDR1 is DFQATT and CDR2 is SNEGSKA (reference sequence). In DNA form, the CDR3 reads TGCAGTGCTAGCACGGCTAGCGGGAGGGCCGGGGGCGAGACCCAGTACTTC. Protein product: CSASTASGRAGGETQYF.

In DNA form, the CDR3 reads TGTGCCAGCAGTTACATGTCCTCTGGGGCCAACGTCCTGACTTTC. This sequence encodes CASSYMSSGANVLTF. V is TRBV6-2 or TRBV6-3 and J is TRBJ2-6, with D unresolved. The germline V gene encodes CDR1 MNHEY and CDR2 SVGEGT. CDR3 length: 15 amino acids. Trimming shortened V by 2 bases and J by 0 bases, and 5 bases separated the two germline ends.

This clonotype was observed a few times. This chain joins TRBV20-1 and TRBJ2-7, with D tentatively TRBD1 (6 bases). CDR1 and CDR2 (germline): DFQATT, SNEGSKA (reference sequence). The CDR3 is 15 residues long. The V gene lost 5 bases and the J gene lost 4 bases, with 21 bases spanning the gap. DNA for the CDR3: TGCAGTGCTTCCGCCAGGGGTTTTGTAGGATACGAGCAGTACTTC. Protein: CSASARGFVGYEQYF.

The chain is built from TRBV20-1 and TRBJ2-1; 13 nucleotides align to TRBD2. V shed 1 base, J shed 7 bases, and the junction held 13 bases outside the gene matches. This CDR3 has 18 amino acids. Germline V gene sequence: CDR1 DFQATT, CDR2 SNEGSKA (reference sequence). CDR3 DNA: TGCAGTGCTAGAGCCCTGAGGTGGACTAGCGGGAGTGGGAATGAGCAGTTCTTC. It specifies CSARALRWTSGSGNEQFF.

The chain has TRBV9 and TRBJ2-7, with TRBD2 identical over 10 bases. The CDR3 consists of 17 residues. J gave up 0 bases and V 4 bases, and 10 bases lay outside the gene matches. CDR1 is SGDLS and CDR2 is YYNGEE in the germline V gene. The CDR3 DNA follows: TGTGCCAGCAGCTTAGAGGGACTAGCGTTCAGCTCCTACGAGCAGTACTTC. It specifies CASSLEGLAFSSYEQYF.

This clonotype was counted many times. The V call is TRBV7-9, the J call TRBJ2-5; a possible D gene is TRBD1 (6 bases). V gave up 4 bases and J gave up 1 base, with 16 bases separating them. The CDR3 runs 16 residues. Germline V gene sequence: CDR1 SEHNR, CDR2 FQNEAQ (reference sequence). CDR3 sequence reads: CASSSMGAGIQETQYF. In DNA, the CDR3 is TGTGCCAGCAGCTCGATGGGGGCTGGAATCCAAGAGACCCAGTACTTC. The full variable domain, in which reference TRBV7-9 and TRBJ2-5 provide the parts outside the CDR3, is DTGVSQNPRHKITKRGQNVTFRCDPISEHNRLYWYRQTLGQGPEFLTYFQNEAQLEKSRLLSDRFSAERPKGSFSTLEIQRTEQGDSAMYLCASSSMGAGIQETQYFGPGTRLLVL.

The chain combines TRBV11-2 with TRBJ2-2; a possible D gene is TRBD1 (5 bases). The CDR3 contains 15 residues. The germline CDR1 and CDR2 sequences are SGHAT and FQNNGV. V was clipped by 5 bases and J by 1 base, with 11 bases between them. CDR3 sequence reads: CASSLNGQNTGELFF. Written as DNA, the CDR3 is TGTGCCAGCAGCCTAAACGGACAGAACACCGGGGAGCTGTTTTTT.

This clonotype came up a few times. The V gene is TRBV19, the J gene TRBJ2-3; D perhaps matches TRBD2 (7 bases). The CDR3 extends over 16 amino acids. Trimming removed 4 bases at V and 1 base at J, with 15 bases between. Germline assignment: CDR1 LNHDA and CDR2 SQIVND (reference sequence). CDR3: CASSRRGASGTDTQYF. For the CDR3, the DNA is TGTGCCAGTAGTAGACGGGGGGCTTCAGGCACAGATACGCAGTATTTT.

In this sample, this clonotype turned up a few times. This sequence joins TRBV11-2 and TRBJ1-3; D gene ambiguous. Germline CDR1 reads SGHAT; CDR2 reads FQNNGV. Trimming left V 4 bases short and J 0 bases short, with 13 bases between. This CDR3 has 16 residues. CDR3 region: CASSSFRFSSGNTIYF. The CDR3 bases are TGTGCCAGCAGCTCGTTCAGGTTTAGCTCTGGAAACACCATATATTTT.

This clonotype was counted a few times. The chain couples TRBV12-3 or TRBV12-4 to TRBJ2-1; 13 bases are shared with TRBD2. The CDR3 sequence is 15 residues long. The trim removed 5 bases at V and 7 bases at J, leaving 5 bases unmatched. CDR3 residues: CASSRTSGRANEQFF. The CDR3 bases are TGTGCCAGCAGTCGAACTAGCGGGAGGGCTAATGAGCAGTTCTTC.

The chain has TRBV14 and TRBJ2-1; TRBD2 agrees at 12 bases. Per the germline V gene, CDR1 is SGHDN and CDR2 is FVKESK. The V gene end was trimmed by 5 bases and the J gene end by 4 bases; junction bases not matched to a gene: 6. The length of the CDR3 is 16 residues. CDR3 DNA sequence: TGTGCCAGCAGCTCCGGGACTAGCGGGCCGTACAATGAGCAGTTCTTC. It translates to CASSSGTSGPYNEQFF.